The present TCR beta chain was sequenced within a study of T cell changes during pregnancy in multiple sclerosis. Assay used: immunoSEQ multiplex PCR; TCRdb lists only in-frame clones, some missing. The data show about 60,000 clones, with roughly 91% seen just once and approximately 2% held by the top ten. Between the trimmed V and J ends, which lost 1 base and 4 bases, there was a span of 11 bases. Germline values: CDR1 SEHNR, CDR2 FQNEAQ (reference sequence). The CDR3 contains 15 residues. The V and J genes are TRBV7-9 and TRBJ1-5, with D perhaps matching TRBD1 (6 bases). This clonotype originated in a female donor in good health, enrolled as a control in a pregnancy study. Material: peripheral blood, obtained in the second trimester of pregnancy. The CDR3 sequence: CASSLDRVGNQPQHF. The CDR3 DNA is TGTGCCAGCAGCTTAGACAGGGTTGGGAATCAGCCCCAGCATTTT.